The 31 T cell receptor beta chains listed next were all sequenced from one sample in a study of blood T cell repertoires in COVID-19. Sequenced by immunoSEQ multiplex PCR; TCRdb stores in-frame clones only, minus some. Of tens of thousands of clones detected, 82% appear once; the ten largest clones hold around 4.1%. What was sequenced was peripheral blood. The receptors stem from a woman aged 55-70 years with acute or convalescent COVID-19.

This clone was detected only once. V is TRBV29-1 and J is TRBJ1-1; 7 bases align to TRBD1. This CDR3 region has 15 residues. CDR1 SQVTM and CDR2 ANQGSEA come from the germline V gene. The V segment lost 7 bases and the J segment 1 base; nucleotides outside the gene matches: 12. This CDR3 is CSATLPQGRNTEAFF. CDR3 nucleotide sequence: TGCAGCGCCACCCTACCACAGGGGAGGAACACTGAAGCTTTCTTT.

V usage is TRBV28 and J usage is TRBJ2-1; the match to TRBD2 covers 11 bases. The germline V gene encodes CDR1 MDHEN and CDR2 SYDVKM. The CDR3 length is 20 residues. The J segment lost 2 bases and the V segment lost 6 bases, leaving 18 bases of the junction unmatched. The CDR3 loop reads CASSGISGRATVFAYNEQFF. The CDR3 DNA is TGTGCCAGCAGCGGGATTAGCGGGAGGGCTACTGTGTTTGCCTACAATGAGCAGTTCTTC.

This chain uses TRBV19 with TRBJ1-3, with D maybe TRBD1 (5 bases). V gave up 5 bases and J gave up 4 bases, with 12 bases separating them. Germline assignment: CDR1 LNHDA and CDR2 SQIVND (reference sequence). CDR3 length equals 14 residues. The CDR3 sequence is CASSGGYAGNTIYF. Here the CDR3 DNA reads TGTGCCAGTAGTGGGGGGTACGCAGGAAACACCATATATTTT.

The V and J genes are TRBV5-1 and TRBJ1-1, with a possible D match to TRBD1 (5 bases). Germline lookup yields CDR1 SGHRS and CDR2 YFSETQ. The V end lost 3 bases, the J end lost 2 bases, and 11 bases lay between the germline ends. The CDR3 spans 14 residues. The CDR3 DNA reads TGCGCCAGCAGCTCCCTGGACAAAAACACTGAAGCTTTCTTT. This codes for CASSSLDKNTEAFF.

The chain couples TRBV4-1 to TRBJ1-2; D is ambiguous. Germline CDR1 MGHRA, CDR2 YSYEKL. V was clipped by 0 bases and J by 3 bases, with 11 bases between them. The CDR3 runs to 15 residues. The CDR3 here is CASSQDPGSYYGYTF. CDR3 in DNA: TGCGCCAGCAGCCAAGATCCGGGGTCTTACTATGGCTACACCTTC.

This chain connects TRBV7-2 to TRBJ1-4, with TRBD1 matching 7 bases. Trimming removed 5 bases from V and 4 bases from J; junction bases left unmatched: 7. Germline V CDR1 and CDR2: SGHTA, FQGNSA. The CDR3 has 15 residues. The CDR3 DNA is TGTGCCAGCAGCCTCCTGGGACAGAATAATGAAAAACTGTTTTTT. This sequence encodes CASSLLGQNNEKLFF.

This clone occurred a few times. This CDR3 is CSARVKTGAFF. The CDR3, as DNA: TGCAGTGCTAGAGTCAAAACGGGAGCTTTCTTT. The chain employs TRBV20-1 and TRBJ1-1, with D unresolved. This CDR3 comprises 11 residues. V was cut by 1 base and J by 10 bases, with 10 bases left in between. Germline assignment: CDR1 DFQATT and CDR2 SNEGSKA (reference sequence).

In this sample, this clone turned up once. The rearrangement links TRBV9 to TRBJ1-1; D remains unclear. Germline V gene sequence: CDR1 SGDLS, CDR2 YYNGEE. The V end lost 0 bases, the J end lost 5 bases, and 11 bases lay between the germline ends. This CDR3 has 14 amino acids. CDR3 amino acids: CASSVGGGGTEAFF. In DNA form, the CDR3 reads TGTGCCAGCAGCGTAGGTGGAGGTGGGACTGAAGCTTTCTTT.

The V call is TRBV5-3, the J call TRBJ1-2; TRBD1 aligns across 8 bases. TRBV5-3 is placed among ORFs of uncertain function. The ends lost 4 bases at V and 0 bases at J; junction bases unmatched: 17. The CDR3 is made up of 19 amino acids. CDR3 sequence: CARSQIPRTGSDTNYGYTF. In DNA form, the CDR3 reads TGTGCCAGAAGCCAAATACCCAGGACAGGGAGCGACACTAACTATGGCTACACCTTC.

The sample holds one count of this clone. The V gene is TRBV10-3, the J gene TRBJ1-6, with a tentative D call TRBD1 (6 bases). Germline CDR1 reads ENHRY; CDR2 reads SYGVKD. Deletions cut 4 bases from V and 0 bases from J, with 10 bases between. The CDR3 loop spans 16 amino acids. The CDR3 bases are TGTGCCATCAGTGGGACAGCGAGCTCCTATAATTCACCCCTCCACTTT. Translation: CAISGTASSYNSPLHF.

The rearrangement links TRBV6-4 to TRBJ2-7; D is possibly TRBD1 (5 bases). With 0 bases removed from V and 6 bases from J, the gap between germline ends came to 12 bases. Germline lookup yields CDR1 MRHNA and CDR2 SNTAGT. This CDR3 contains 14 residues. DNA of the CDR3: TGTGCCAGCAGTGACTCTAAGGGGAATCGCGAGCAGTACTTC. Translated, it gives CASSDSKGNREQYF.

The genes are TRBV28 and TRBJ1-6; TRBD1 is a possible D gene (6 bases). The CDR3 loop spans 14 amino acids. The germline gives CDR1 MDHEN, CDR2 SYDVKM. V was shortened by 5 bases and J by 5 bases, with 10 bases between the two germline ends. The CDR3 region has the DNA TGTGCCAGCAGTAATACAGGGAATAATTCACCCCTCCACTTT. Translated, it gives CASSNTGNNSPLHF.

CDR3 sequence reads: CASSRVASSPLHF. DNA for the CDR3: TGTGCCAGCAGTCGCGTCGCGAGTTCACCCCTCCACTTT. J is TRBJ1-6 and V is TRBV6-2 or TRBV6-3, with D hard to call. The CDR3 is 13 amino acids. Per germline, CDR1 MNHEY and CDR2 SVGEGT. Trimming pared 5 bases from V and 9 bases from J, leaving 11 bases between.

This rearrangement joins TRBV4-1 to TRBJ1-6; TRBD1 might be the D (5 bases). Trimming took off 0 bases at V and 5 bases at J, with 8 bases between the two ends. In germline, CDR1 is MGHRA, CDR2 YSYEKL. CDR3 length: 15 amino acids. The CDR3 nucleotides read TGCGCCAGCAGCCAAGATCCAGGGAATAATTCACCCCTCCACTTT. Its translation: CASSQDPGNNSPLHF.

The chain couples TRBV12-5 to TRBJ2-2, with D maybe TRBD2 (5 bases). Germline lookup yields CDR1 LGHNT and CDR2 FRNRAP. The V end was cut by 5 bases, the J end by 4 bases, with 11 bases between. The CDR3 loop spans 14 amino acids. CDR3 region: CASGEGRGTGELFF. Written as DNA, the CDR3 is TGTGCTAGTGGTGAGGGTCGGGGCACCGGGGAGCTGTTTTTT. Full variable domain (rest looked up from reference TRBV12-5 and TRBJ2-2): DARVTQTPRHKVTEMGQEVTMRCQPILGHNTVFWYRQTMMQGLELLAYFRNRAPLDDSGMPKDRFSAEMPDATLATLKIQPSEPRDSAVYFCASGEGRGTGELFFGEGSRLTVL.

The rearrangement links TRBV19 to TRBJ1-1, with 8 bases that match TRBD1. The CDR3 loop spans 17 amino acids. The ends lost 4 bases at V and 5 bases at J; junction bases unmatched: 15. Germline V gives CDR1 LNHDA, CDR2 SQIVND (reference sequence). Written as DNA, the CDR3 is TGTGCCAGTAGTACAAGACAGGGGCTTAATATCGGGACTGAAGCTTTCTTT. This sequence encodes CASSTRQGLNIGTEAFF.

V gene TRBV5-1 combines with J gene TRBJ1-2; D is perhaps TRBD1 (5 bases). The V end lost 0 bases, the J end lost 5 bases, and 17 bases lay between the germline ends. Per the germline V gene, CDR1 is SGHRS and CDR2 is YFSETQ. The CDR3 loop spans 16 amino acids. The CDR3 loop reads CASSLAPIKRGYGYTF. The CDR3 nucleotides are TGCGCCAGCAGCTTGGCCCCCATAAAAAGGGGATATGGCTACACCTTC.

The genes are TRBV19 and TRBJ2-7, with 11 bases that match TRBD2. The CDR3 has 15 amino acids. V was pared by 3 bases and J by 6 bases, with 7 bases of the junction left unmatched. CDR1 LNHDA and CDR2 SQIVND come from the germline V gene (reference sequence). CDR3 protein: CASSIVAGGPGEQYF. The CDR3 DNA sequence: TGTGCCAGTAGTATTGTAGCGGGAGGGCCGGGCGAGCAGTACTTC.

This clone was recorded once. This chain joins TRBV2 and TRBJ1-4; no clear D. V gave up 3 bases and J gave up 1 base, with 6 bases separating them. Germline assignment: CDR1 SNHLY and CDR2 FYNNEI. This CDR3 is 14 amino acids long. The CDR3 sequence is CASSEGGTNEKLFF. The CDR3 DNA follows: TGTGCCAGCAGTGAGGGAGGAACTAATGAAAAACTGTTTTTT.

This chain connects TRBV15 to TRBJ2-2, with 7 nucleotides matching TRBD2. CDR1 is LNHNV, CDR2 YYDKDF, per germline (reference sequence). The CDR3 is 16 amino acids. Trimming took 1 base from V and 4 from J; bases not matched to a gene: 6. This CDR3 reads CATSRGSGAPTGELFF. As DNA, the CDR3 is TGTGCCACCAGCAGAGGAAGCGGGGCACCCACCGGGGAGCTGTTTTTT.

The gene calls are TRBV28 and TRBJ2-3; 9 bases align to TRBD2. The V and J ends lost 5 bases and 3 bases, in that order; junction bases with no gene match: 9. This CDR3 region has 16 residues. In germline, CDR1 is MDHEN, CDR2 SYDVKM. CDR3 coding DNA: TGTGCCAGCAGTCCTGCGGGAGCGGGGGGTACAGATACGCAGTATTTT. It encodes CASSPAGAGGTDTQYF.

There are a few counts of this clone. The chain employs TRBV5-5 and TRBJ2-1, with a weak D call TRBD1 (6 bases). The CDR3 length is 14 residues. The germline CDR1 and CDR2 sequences are SGHKS and YYEKEE (reference sequence). V was cut by 0 bases and J by 7 bases, with 11 bases left in between. The CDR3 bases are TGTGCCAGCAGCTTGGTTGGACAGCCGAATGAGCAGTTCTTC. Protein sequence: CASSLVGQPNEQFF.

The chain employs TRBV5-1 and TRBJ1-1, with no clear D. Germline V CDR1 and CDR2: SGHRS, YFSETQ. Trimming removed 5 bases at V and 0 bases at J, with 23 bases between. The CDR3 runs to 18 residues. CDR3 nucleotide sequence: TGCGCCAGCAGGCTGAGGGCCGATCGGGAGAGCATGAACACTGAAGCTTTCTTT. This codes for CASRLRADRESMNTEAFF. Supplemented by reference TRBV5-1 and TRBJ1-1, the full variable domain reads KAGVTQTPRYLIKTRGQQVTLSCSPISGHRSVSWYQQTPGQGLQFLFEYFSETQRNKGNFPGRFSGRQFSNSRSEMNVSTLELGDSALYLCASRLRADRESMNTEAFFGQGTRLTVV.

The rearrangement uses TRBV5-4 and TRBJ1-2; perhaps TRBD1 as D (5 bases). The CDR3 covers 15 residues. V was shortened by 4 bases and J by 2 bases, with 15 bases between the two germline ends. Germline CDR1 and CDR2: SGHNT and YYREEE (reference sequence). CDR3 sequence reads: CASSLGRGSNYGYTF. CDR3 bases: TGTGCCAGCAGCCTGGGTAGGGGTTCGAACTATGGCTACACCTTC.

This chain uses TRBV5-4 with TRBJ2-4; D possibly corresponds to TRBD2 (7 bases). Trimming stripped 3 bases from V and 4 bases from J, with 20 bases between. The germline V gene encodes CDR1 SGHNT and CDR2 YYREEE (reference sequence). The CDR3 covers 17 residues. The CDR3 loop reads CASSSRTVPRGKNIQYF. The CDR3, as DNA: TGTGCCAGCAGCTCCCGGACAGTACCGCGGGGGAAAAACATTCAGTACTTC. The full variable domain, its missing parts supplied by reference TRBV5-4 and TRBJ2-4, is ETGVTQSPTHLIKTRGQQVTLRCSSQSGHNTVSWYQQALGQGPQFIFQYYREEENGRGNFPPRFSGLQFPNYSSELNVNALELDDSALYLCASSSRTVPRGKNIQYFGAGTRLSVL.

This clone was counted a single time. This sequence joins TRBV9 and TRBJ1-3; 10 bases map to TRBD1. This CDR3 contains 14 residues. Germline assignment: CDR1 SGDLS and CDR2 YYNGEE. V gave up 5 bases and J gave up 4 bases; unmatched junction bases: 3. The CDR3 is CASRGQGTGNTIYF. The DNA for the CDR3 is TGTGCCAGCAGGGGACAGGGGACGGGAAACACCATATATTTT.

The CDR3 here is CASSTGNTDTQYF. The CDR3 DNA sequence: TGTGCCAGCAGTACAGGGAACACAGATACGCAGTATTTT. The rearrangement links TRBV6-5 to TRBJ2-3; tentative D call: TRBD1 (6 bases). This CDR3 has 13 residues. V dropped 5 bases and J dropped 2 bases, with 8 bases sitting between them. The germline V gene has CDR1 MNHEY and CDR2 SVGAGI.

The rearrangement joins TRBV9 to TRBJ1-2; TRBD1 agrees at 8 bases. CDR1 is SGDLS, CDR2 YYNGEE, per germline. The CDR3 contains 14 residues. V lost 1 base to trimming and J lost 7 bases; unmatched junction nucleotides: 6. CDR3 sequence (DNA): TGTGCCAGCAGCGTAAGTTGGACAGGGTCTGGCTACACCTTC. Amino acid sequence: CASSVSWTGSGYTF. The whole variable domain, remainder taken from reference TRBV9 and TRBJ1-2, is DSGVTQTPKHLITATGQRVTLRCSPRSGDLSVYWYQQSLDQGLQFLIQYYNGEERAKGNILERFSAQQFPDLHSELNLSSLELGDSALYFCASSVSWTGSGYTFGSGTRLTVV.

This clone has a handful of counts. The chain links TRBV30 to TRBJ2-7, with TRBD1 matching over 8 bases. The CDR3 loop spans 14 amino acids. The germline V gene has CDR1 GTSNPN and CDR2 SVGIG (reference sequence). J was trimmed by 0 bases and V by 3 bases; bases with no gene match: 4. CDR3 coding DNA: TGTGCCTGGAGCCCACAGGGGGTCTCCTACGAGCAGTACTTC. This codes for CAWSPQGVSYEQYF.

This chain connects TRBV5-1 to TRBJ2-3, with 10 bases fitting TRBD2. Germline CDR1 is SGHRS and CDR2 is YFSETQ. The V segment lost 5 bases and the J segment 3 bases; nucleotides outside the gene matches: 6. The CDR3 runs to 15 residues. The CDR3 DNA reads as TGCGCCAGCAGTCTAGCGGGGGAGGGGACAGATACGCAGTATTTT. It codes for CASSLAGEGTDTQYF.

This clone occurred once. The V call is TRBV3-1 (or the pseudogene TRBV3-2), the J call TRBJ1-1, with 8 bases fitting TRBD1. Germline V lookup: CDR1 LGHDT, CDR2 YNNKEL (reference sequence). The CDR3 loop spans 12 amino acids. V was pared by 4 bases and J by 8 bases, with 3 bases of the junction left unmatched. DNA for the CDR3: TGTGCCAGCAGCCGCCGGGACAGGGAAGCTTTCTTT. This gives the protein CASSRRDREAFF.